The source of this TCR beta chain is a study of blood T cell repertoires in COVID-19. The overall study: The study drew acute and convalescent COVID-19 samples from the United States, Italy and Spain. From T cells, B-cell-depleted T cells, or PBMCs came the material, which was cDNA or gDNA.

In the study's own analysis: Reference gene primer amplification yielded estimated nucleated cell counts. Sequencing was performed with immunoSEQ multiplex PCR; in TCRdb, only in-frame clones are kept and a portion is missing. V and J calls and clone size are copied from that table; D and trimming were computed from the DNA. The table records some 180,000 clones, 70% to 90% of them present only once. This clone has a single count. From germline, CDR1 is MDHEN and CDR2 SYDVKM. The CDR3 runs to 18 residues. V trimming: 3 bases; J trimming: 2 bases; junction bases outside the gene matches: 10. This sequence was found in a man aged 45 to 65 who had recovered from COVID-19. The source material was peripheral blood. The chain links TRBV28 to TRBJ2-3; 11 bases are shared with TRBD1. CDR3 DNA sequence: TGTGCCAGCAGTTTGAGGGACAGGGGGTTCGGGATCACAGATACGCAGTATTTT. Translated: CASSLRDRGFGITDTQYF.